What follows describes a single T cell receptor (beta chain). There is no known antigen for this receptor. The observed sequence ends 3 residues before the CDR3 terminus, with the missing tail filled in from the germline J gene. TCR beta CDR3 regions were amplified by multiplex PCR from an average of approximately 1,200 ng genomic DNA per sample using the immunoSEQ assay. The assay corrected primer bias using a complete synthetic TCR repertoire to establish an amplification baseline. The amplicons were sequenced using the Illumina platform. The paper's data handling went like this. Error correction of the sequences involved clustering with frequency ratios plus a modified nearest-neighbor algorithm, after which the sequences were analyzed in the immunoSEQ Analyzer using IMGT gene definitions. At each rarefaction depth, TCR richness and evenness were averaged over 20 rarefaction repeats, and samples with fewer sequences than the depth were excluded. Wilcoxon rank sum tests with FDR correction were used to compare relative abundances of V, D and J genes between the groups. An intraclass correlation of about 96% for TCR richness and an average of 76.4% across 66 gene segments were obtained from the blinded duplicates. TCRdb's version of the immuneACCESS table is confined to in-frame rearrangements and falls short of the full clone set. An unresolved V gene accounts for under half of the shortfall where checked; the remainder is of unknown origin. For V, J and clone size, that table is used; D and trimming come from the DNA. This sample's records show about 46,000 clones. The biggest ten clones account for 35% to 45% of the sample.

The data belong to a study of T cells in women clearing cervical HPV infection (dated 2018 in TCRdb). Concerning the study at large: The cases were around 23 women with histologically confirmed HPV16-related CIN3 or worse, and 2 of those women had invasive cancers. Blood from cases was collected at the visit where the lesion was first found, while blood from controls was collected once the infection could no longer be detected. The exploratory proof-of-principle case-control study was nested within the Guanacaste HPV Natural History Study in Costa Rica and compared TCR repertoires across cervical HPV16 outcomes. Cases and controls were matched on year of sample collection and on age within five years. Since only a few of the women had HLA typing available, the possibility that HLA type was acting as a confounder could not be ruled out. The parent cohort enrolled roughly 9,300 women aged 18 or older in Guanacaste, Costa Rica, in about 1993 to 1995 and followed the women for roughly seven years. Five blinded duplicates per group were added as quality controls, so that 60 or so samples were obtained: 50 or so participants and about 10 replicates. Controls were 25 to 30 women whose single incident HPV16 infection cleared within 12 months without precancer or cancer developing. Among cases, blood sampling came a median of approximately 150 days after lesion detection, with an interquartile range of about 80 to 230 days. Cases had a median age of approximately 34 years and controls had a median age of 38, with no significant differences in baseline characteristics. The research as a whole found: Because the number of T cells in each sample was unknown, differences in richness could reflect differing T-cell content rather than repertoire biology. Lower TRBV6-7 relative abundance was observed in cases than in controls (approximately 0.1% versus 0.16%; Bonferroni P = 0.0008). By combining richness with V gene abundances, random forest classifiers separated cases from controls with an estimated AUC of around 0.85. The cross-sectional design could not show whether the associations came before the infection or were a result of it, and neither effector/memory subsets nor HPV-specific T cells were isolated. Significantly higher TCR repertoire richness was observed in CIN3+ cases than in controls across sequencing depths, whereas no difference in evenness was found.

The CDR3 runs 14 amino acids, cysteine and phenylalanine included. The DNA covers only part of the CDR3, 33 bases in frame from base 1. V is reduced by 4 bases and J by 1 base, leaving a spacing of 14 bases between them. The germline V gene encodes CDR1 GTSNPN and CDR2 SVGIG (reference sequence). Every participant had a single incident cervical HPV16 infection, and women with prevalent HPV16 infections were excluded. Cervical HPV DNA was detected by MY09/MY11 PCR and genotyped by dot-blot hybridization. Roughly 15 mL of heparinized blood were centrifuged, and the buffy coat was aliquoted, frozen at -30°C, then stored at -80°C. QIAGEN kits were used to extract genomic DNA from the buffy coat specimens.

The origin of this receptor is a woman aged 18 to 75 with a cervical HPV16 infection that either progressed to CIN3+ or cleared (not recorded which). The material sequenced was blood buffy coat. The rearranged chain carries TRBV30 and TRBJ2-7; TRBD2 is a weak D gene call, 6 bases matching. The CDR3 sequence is CAWMLERVSYEQYF. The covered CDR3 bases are TGTGCCTGGATGCTGGAGCGGGTGTCCTACGAG.